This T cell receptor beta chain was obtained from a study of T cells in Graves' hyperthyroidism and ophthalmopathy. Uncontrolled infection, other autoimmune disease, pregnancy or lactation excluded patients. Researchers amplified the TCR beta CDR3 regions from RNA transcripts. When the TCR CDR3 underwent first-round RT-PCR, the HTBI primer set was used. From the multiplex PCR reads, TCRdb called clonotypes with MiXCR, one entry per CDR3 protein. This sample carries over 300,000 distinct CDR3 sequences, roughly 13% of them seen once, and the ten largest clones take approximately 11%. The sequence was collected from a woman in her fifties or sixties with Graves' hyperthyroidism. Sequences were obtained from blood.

CDR3 region: CASSESEETQYF. CDR3 coding DNA: TGTGCCAGCAGTGAATCTGAAGAGACCCAGTACTTC. The rearrangement uses TRBV6-1 and TRBJ2-5; D is unclear. The CDR3 covers 12 residues. Germline CDR1 reads MNHNS; CDR2 reads SASEGT. With 2 bases removed from V and 3 bases from J, the gap between germline ends came to 4 bases.